This T cell receptor (beta chain) was documented in a study of blood T cell repertoires in COVID-19. How the authors handled the data: For nucleated cells, counts were estimated from reference gene primer amplification. TCRdb keeps only in-frame clones here, not all; method: immunoSEQ multiplex PCR. V, J and clone size are those of that table, while D and trimming were read from the DNA. The table has approximately 270,000 clones, around 85% seen once. This receptor was taken from a woman in her sixties or seventies with acute or convalescent COVID-19. Sequencing used peripheral blood.

CDR3 sequence: CASGGQGAEISGYTF. Here the CDR3 DNA reads TGTGCCAGTGGGGGACAGGGGGCAGAAATATCTGGCTACACCTTC. The V call is TRBV19, the J call TRBJ1-2; TRBD1 matches at 12 bases. CDR1 and CDR2 from the germline V gene are LNHDA and SQIVND (reference sequence). V lost 8 bases and J lost 7; bases outside the gene matches: 11. This CDR3 has 15 amino acids.